Listed here are 20 T cell receptor beta chains from one sample, sequenced in a study of regulatory T cells in long-lasting Graves disease. CDR3 regions were amplified by Arm-PCR using iRepertoire HTBI primers to build TCR beta libraries. TCRdb itself ran the multiplex PCR reads through MiXCR, one entry per CDR3 protein. The table lists about 460,000 distinct CDR3 sequences, about 20% of them singletons. Time point given: persistent/refractory GD, antithyroid drugs over 5 years with positive TRAb. PBMCs provided the RNA from which the TCR library was made. This specimen was peripheral blood mononuclear cells (PBMCs), taken when the disease was refractory, from a patient treated with antithyroid drugs. Receptors were obtained from a female donor with Graves disease.

A few counts support this clonotype. J is TRBJ2-7 and V is TRBV20-1; 9 nucleotides align to TRBD2. V shed 6 bases and J 5 bases; nucleotides not matched to a gene: 17. Germline V gene data show CDR1 as DFQATT and CDR2 as SNEGSKA (reference sequence). The CDR3 contains 16 residues. The CDR3 region is CSAGASGILTRDEQYF. CDR3 in DNA: TGCAGTGCGGGCGCTAGCGGGATTTTAACGCGGGACGAGCAGTACTTC.

The chain couples TRBV14 to TRBJ2-2; D is tentatively TRBD1 or TRBD2 (5 bases each). The germline gives CDR1 SGHDN, CDR2 FVKESK. Trimming took 4 bases from V and 4 from J, leaving 13 bases between them. The CDR3 loop spans 15 amino acids. The CDR3 nucleotides are TGTGCCAGCAGCCTCCGGGACGGCTTCACCGGGGAGCTGTTTTTT. Its translation: CASSLRDGFTGELFF.

This clonotype has at least ten counts. The chain is built from TRBV28 and TRBJ1-1; D remains unclear. CDR1 is MDHEN and CDR2 is SYDVKM in the germline V gene. The CDR3 is 17 residues long. V lost 5 bases to trimming and J lost 2 bases, with 21 bases between them. The CDR3 coding sequence is TGTGCCAGCAGTCCCCCACTTTTGCCTTTCAGTAACACTGAAGCTTTCTTT. Translated: CASSPPLLPFSNTEAFF.

This chain links TRBV18 with TRBJ2-2; perhaps TRBD2 as D (5 bases). This CDR3 has 12 amino acids. V was clipped by 2 bases and J by 9 bases, with 7 bases between them. Germline V gene data show CDR1 as KGHSH and CDR2 as LQKENI. The CDR3 reads CASSPGSRELFF. The CDR3 DNA reads as TGTGCCAGCTCACCAGGGAGCAGGGAGCTGTTTTTT.

This chain connects TRBV20-1 to TRBJ1-3, with TRBD1 matching over 7 bases. The ends lost 4 bases at V and 1 base at J; junction bases unmatched: 7. CDR1 is DFQATT and CDR2 is SNEGSKA in the germline V gene (reference sequence). The CDR3 length is 15 residues. The CDR3 is CSAMNRGVSGNTIYF. CDR3 nucleotides: TGCAGTGCTATGAACAGGGGAGTGTCTGGAAACACCATATATTTT.

With regard to this clonotype: One end of the junction is discordant with germline, which a read error may explain. J is TRBJ1-2 and V is TRBV19, with 8 nucleotides matching TRBD1. The CDR3 runs to 15 residues. The V gene's germline CDR1 is LNHDA and CDR2 SQIVND (reference sequence). The CDR3 sequence is CASKNRDRNYYGYAF. CDR3 in DNA: TGTGCCAGCAAAAACCGGGACAGGAATTACTATGGCTACGCCTTC. The complete variable domain, with remaining parts taken from reference TRBV19 and TRBJ1-2, reads DGGITQSPKYLFRKEGQNVTLSCEQNLNHDAMYWYRQDPGQGLRLIYYSQIVNDFQKGDIAEGYSVSREKKESFPLTVTSAQKNPTAFYLCASKNRDRNYYGYAFGSGTRLTVV.

This clonotype has at least ten counts. This sequence joins TRBV6-2 or TRBV6-3 and TRBJ2-7; D is unclear. Germline CDR1 is MNHEY and CDR2 is SVGEGT. V shed 0 bases and J shed 6 bases, with 9 bases lying between them. This CDR3 has 13 residues. The CDR3 reads CASSYSIIGEQYF. Here the CDR3 DNA reads TGTGCCAGCAGTTACTCGATTATCGGCGAGCAGTACTTC.

This clonotype appeared many times. The chain recombines TRBV28 with TRBJ1-2; D perhaps matches TRBD1 (5 bases). This CDR3 region has 13 residues. Germline CDR1 reads MDHEN; CDR2 reads SYDVKM. The V end lost 6 bases, the J end lost 3 bases, and 11 bases lay between the germline ends. CDR3: CASRRGSDYGYTF. As DNA, the CDR3 is TGTGCCAGCAGGAGGGGCAGTGACTATGGCTACACCTTC.

This clonotype was observed many times. CDR3 region: CSARDLGETQYF. CDR3 coding DNA: TGCAGTGCTAGAGATTTGGGTGAGACCCAGTACTTC. The rearrangement links TRBV20-1 to TRBJ2-5; no definite D call. Germline V gene sequence: CDR1 DFQATT, CDR2 SNEGSKA (reference sequence). CDR3 length equals 12 residues. The V end lost 0 bases, the J end lost 5 bases, and 7 bases lay between the germline ends.

The count of this clonotype is one. V is TRBV18 and J is TRBJ2-7; 7 bases fit TRBD1. The CDR3 length is 16 residues. V dropped 5 bases and J dropped 2; count of bases not matched to a gene: 12. Germline V gene sequence: CDR1 KGHSH, CDR2 LQKENI. CDR3 bases: TGTGCCAGCTCAACTGTGCCGGGACAGAAGGCCTACGAGCAGTACTTC. It codes for CASSTVPGQKAYEQYF.

This clonotype was counted many times. V gene TRBV2 combines with J gene TRBJ1-2, with 7 bases lining up with TRBD1. Looked up from germline, CDR1 is SNHLY and CDR2 is FYNNEI. The CDR3 extends over 17 amino acids. Trimming at V came to 6 bases and at J to 8 bases, leaving 21 bases not matched to a gene. CDR3 sequence: CASSRRDSVLRGAGYTF. The CDR3 coding sequence is TGTGCCAGCAGCCGAAGGGACAGTGTGCTTCGAGGGGCGGGCTACACCTTC.

The CDR3 DNA reads as TGTGCCAGTAGTGCCCGGGACCAAGCCCGTTATCAGCCCCAGCATTTT. Encoded protein: CASSARDQARYQPQHF. The chain has TRBV19 and TRBJ1-5; tentatively, D is TRBD1 (5 bases). V shed 5 bases and J shed 5 bases, with 19 bases lying between them. There are 16 residues in the CDR3. CDR1 LNHDA and CDR2 SQIVND come from the germline V gene (reference sequence).

This clonotype was found many times. The rearrangement joins TRBV28 to TRBJ2-5, with 9 nucleotides matching TRBD1. There are 15 residues in the CDR3. Germline values: CDR1 MDHEN, CDR2 SYDVKM. The V segment lost 6 bases and the J segment 3 bases; nucleotides outside the gene matches: 8. The CDR3 sequence: CASSHTGGGEETQYF. For the CDR3, the DNA is TGTGCCAGCAGCCATACAGGGGGCGGGGAAGAGACCCAGTACTTC.

Turning to this clonotype: This sequence may be a read error, since a much larger clone differs from it by one base. In this CDR3 the conserved last residue, phenylalanine or tryptophan, is missing, so a read error is likely. The V and J genes are TRBV28 and TRBJ1-5; 12 nucleotides match TRBD1. V lost 8 bases and J lost 6; bases outside the gene matches: 2. The CDR3 spans 13 residues. Germline assignment: CDR1 MDHEN and CDR2 SYDVKM. The CDR3 DNA is TGTGCCAGCGGGACAGGGGGCTTTCAGCCCCAGCATCTT. Amino acids: CASGTGGFQPQHL.

This clonotype was counted ten times or more. This rearrangement joins TRBV11-2 to TRBJ2-2, with D perhaps matching TRBD2 (6 bases). Trimming removed 7 bases from V and 2 bases from J, with 17 bases in between. CDR1 and CDR2 (germline): SGHAT, FQNNGV. The CDR3 loop spans 16 amino acids. The CDR3 nucleotides are TGTGCCAGCAAAACCGCCGGGACTTTAAACACCGGGGAGCTGTTTTTT. Amino acid sequence: CASKTAGTLNTGELFF. The full variable domain, rest sourced from reference TRBV11-2 and TRBJ2-2, is EAGVAQSPRYKIIEKRQSVAFWCNPISGHATLYWYQQILGQGPKLLIQFQNNGVVDDSQLPKDRFSAERLKGVDSTLKIQPAKLEDSAVYLCASKTAGTLNTGELFFGEGSRLTVL.

The chain uses TRBV30 and TRBJ1-4; D is undetermined. This CDR3 spans 14 amino acids. Germline loops: CDR1 GTSNPN, CDR2 SVGIG (reference sequence). Between the trimmed V and J ends, which lost 3 bases and 0 bases, there was a span of 8 bases. CDR3 nucleotide sequence: TGTGCCTGGAGCACGGATTCAACTAATGAAAAACTGTTTTTT. Its protein is CAWSTDSTNEKLFF.

The sample holds many counts of this clonotype. The chain uses TRBV28 and TRBJ1-5, with D uncertain. The germline gives CDR1 MDHEN, CDR2 SYDVKM. The CDR3 has 15 residues. The V and J ends lost 4 bases and 8 bases respectively, with 18 bases between them. In DNA, the CDR3 is TGTGCCAGCAGTTCGAGATCCGCCTCGATAAAGCCCCAGCATTTT. Its translation: CASSSRSASIKPQHF.

This chain connects TRBV28 to TRBJ1-3; D is undetermined. The germline V gene has CDR1 MDHEN and CDR2 SYDVKM. V lost 1 base, J lost 7 bases, and 14 bases lay in between. The CDR3 runs 15 residues. CDR3 loop: CASSLSGELANTIYF. The CDR3 DNA is TGTGCCAGCAGTTTATCGGGAGAGCTGGCCAACACCATATATTTT.

This clonotype was observed many times. V gene TRBV12-3 or TRBV12-4 combines with J gene TRBJ2-7, with 7 bases identical to TRBD2. The V and J ends lost 1 base and 7 bases, in that order; junction bases with no gene match: 4. The CDR3 length is 13 residues. CDR3 sequence reads: CASSLGLAAEQYF. CDR3 nucleotides: TGTGCCAGCAGTTTAGGACTAGCAGCTGAGCAGTACTTC.

The chain is built from TRBV4-3 and TRBJ2-2, with TRBD1 matching over 7 bases. V lost 0 bases, J lost 3 bases, and 7 bases stayed unmatched. The CDR3 is 17 residues long. Looked up from germline, CDR1 is LGHNA and CDR2 is YSLEER. The CDR3 DNA reads TGCGCCAGCAGCCAAGACGGAAAAGGGGGCTACACCGGGGAGCTGTTTTTT. Translating gives CASSQDGKGGYTGELFF.